The T cell receptor (beta chain) under discussion was sequenced for a study of neurological immune-mediated disorders. TCRdb re-derived calls from the 5' RACE reads in MiXCR, one entry per CDR3 protein. The sample lists about 66,000 distinct CDR3 sequences, roughly 10% occurring once. This clonotype has ten or more counts. Time point: longitudinal time-point 2. This CDR3 spans 13 amino acids. The V gene lost 5 bases and the J gene lost 2 bases, with 9 bases spanning the gap. Germline V gives CDR1 SEHNR, CDR2 FQNEAQ (reference sequence). The sequencing sample was made of PBMCs. The clonotype comes from a man aged 25 to 40 in good health. V and J are TRBV7-9 and TRBJ1-2; TRBD1 is a possible D gene (6 bases). The CDR3: CASSRGGNYGYTF. CDR3 DNA sequence: TGTGCCAGCAGCCGAGGGGGAAACTATGGCTACACCTTC.